These T cell receptor beta chains were read from a single sample in a study of vaccination effects on CD4 cells after COVID-19. These receptors are not linked to any known antigen. The data were produced by immunoSEQ multiplex PCR, yet TCRdb's version contains in-frame clones alone and is incomplete. In the table there are about 79,000 clones, 74% of which are singletons. The starting material was CD4+ T cells from PBMCs cultured with HCoV-229E spike peptides, obtained before COVID-19 vaccination. Receptors were obtained from a human donor who received a COVID-19 vaccine. Both conserved end residues are part of each CDR3. The D gene is left open where the match is weak. Clone size is not always given. Where it is, it says once, few, many or a class for expanded clones.

D: TRBD2; J: TRBJ2-5; V: TRBV6-2/TRBV6-3; size: .; DNA: TGTGCCAGCAGTTACGGACTAGCGGGGGATCAAGAGACCCAGTACTTC; CDR3: CASSYGLAGDQETQYF
D: .; J: TRBJ1-1; V: TRBV3-1/TRBV3-2; size: .; DNA: TGTGCCAGCAGCGGACGGCGGGCGGCAAACACTGAAGCTTTCTTT; CDR3: CASSGRRAANTEAFF
D: .; J: TRBJ2-1; V: TRBV30; size: .; DNA: TGTGCCTGGAATCAGCAATGGGCAGGGGATAAGTTCTTC; CDR3: CAWNQQWAGDKFF
D: .; J: TRBJ1-4; V: TRBV7-2; size: .; DNA: TGTGCCAGCAGCTTCGTGGGGACTAATGAAAAACTGTTTTTT; CDR3: CASSFVGTNEKLFF
D: TRBD1; J: TRBJ2-5; V: TRBV6-5; size: .; DNA: TGTGCCAGCAGCAGGCAGGACAGGGGGCAGGAGACCCAGTACTTC; CDR3: CASSRQDRGQETQYF
D: TRBD2; J: TRBJ2-3; V: TRBV7-3; size: .; DNA: TGTGCCAGCAGCCCCTATCTGGTAGCGGGGGGGGTGGATACGCAGTATTTT; CDR3: CASSPYLVAGGVDTQYF
D: TRBD1; J: TRBJ1-1; V: TRBV5-1; size: .; DNA: TGCGCCAGCAGCTTGGAAGGAGGGGGCGACCGGGCTTTCTTT; CDR3: CASSLEGGGDRAFF
D: .; J: TRBJ2-5; V: TRBV11-2; size: .; DNA: TGTGCCAGCAGCTTCAGGCAGGGAGAGACCCAGTACTTC; CDR3: CASSFRQGETQYF
D: TRBD1; J: TRBJ1-2; V: TRBV2; size: few; DNA: TGTGCCAGCAGCGGACAGGGGAGCCTCTATGGCTACACCTTC; CDR3: CASSGQGSLYGYTF
D: .; J: TRBJ1-4; V: TRBV5-1; size: few; DNA: TGCGCCAGCAGCTATGGGACGGAAAATGAAAAACTGTTTTTT; CDR3: CASSYGTENEKLFF
D: .; J: TRBJ1-2; V: TRBV11-1; size: .; DNA: TGTGCCAGCAATAGACCGTCAGGGGTTTACTATGGCTACACCTTC; CDR3: CASNRPSGVYYGYTF
D: TRBD1; J: TRBJ1-2; V: TRBV27; size: .; DNA: TGTGCCAGCAGTTTCCGACCACAGGGGAACTATGGCTACACCTTC; CDR3: CASSFRPQGNYGYTF
D: .; J: TRBJ1-1; V: TRBV30; size: few; DNA: TGTGCCTGGAGACGTCAGAACACTGAAGCTTTCTTT; CDR3: CAWRRQNTEAFF
D: .; J: TRBJ1-5; V: TRBV4-1; size: .; DNA: TGCGCCAGCAGCCAAGGGCTAATCAATCAGCCCCAGCATTTT; CDR3: CASSQGLINQPQHF
D: .; J: TRBJ2-1; V: TRBV20-1; size: .; DNA: TGCAGTGCTAGTAGGGGCTCCTACAATGAGCAGTTCTTC; CDR3: CSASRGSYNEQFF
D: .; J: TRBJ2-3; V: TRBV19; size: .; DNA: TGTGCCAGTAGTATTTCTGGCAGCACAGATACGCAGTATTTT; CDR3: CASSISGSTDTQYF
D: TRBD1; J: TRBJ2-3; V: TRBV5-1; size: .; DNA: TGCGCCAGCACCCGACAGGGCGGCCCGCTGAGCACAGATACGCAGTATTTT; CDR3: CASTRQGGPLSTDTQYF
D: .; J: TRBJ2-5; V: TRBV4-1; size: .; DNA: TGCGCCAGCAGCCAAGTAGGCCGACAAGAGACCCAGTACTTC; CDR3: CASSQVGRQETQYF
D: TRBD1; J: TRBJ1-5; V: TRBV7-3; size: .; DNA: TGTGCCAGCTCCTCGGGACAGGGTAGCAATCAGCCCCAGCATTTT; CDR3: CASSSGQGSNQPQHF
D: .; J: TRBJ1-5; V: TRBV5-1; size: once; DNA: TGCGCCAGCAGCCTGTTGGGACTCGGCAATCAGCCCCAGCATTTT; CDR3: CASSLLGLGNQPQHF
D: .; J: TRBJ1-1; V: TRBV2; size: .; DNA: TGTGCCAGCAGTAAGGAAGGACAGTTGATGACTGAAGCTTTCTTT; CDR3: CASSKEGQLMTEAFF
D: .; J: TRBJ2-1; V: TRBV5-1; size: .; DNA: TGCGCCAGCAGCTTCGGGGGCATTTACAATGAGCAGTTCTTC; CDR3: CASSFGGIYNEQFF
D: .; J: TRBJ1-2; V: TRBV6-2/TRBV6-3; size: once; DNA: TGTGCCAGCAGTAAATCGTATCCCGAGGGCCGTACCTATGGCTACACCTTC; CDR3: CASSKSYPEGRTYGYTF
D: .; J: TRBJ2-6; V: TRBV6-5; size: .; DNA: TGTGCCAGCAGTCGTTCAGGGCCCGGGGCCAACGTCCTGACTTTC; CDR3: CASSRSGPGANVLTF
D: .; J: TRBJ1-1; V: TRBV10-3; size: .; DNA: TGTGCCATCAGCGAATCGGGGCTGAACACTGAAGCTTTCTTT; CDR3: CAISESGLNTEAFF
D: TRBD2; J: TRBJ2-5; V: TRBV19; size: .; DNA: TGTGCCAGTAGCCCGACTAGCGGGGAGTCAGAGACCCAGTACTTC; CDR3: CASSPTSGESETQYF
D: TRBD1; J: TRBJ1-2; V: TRBV9; size: .; DNA: TGTGCCAGCAGCGCTGGACAGGGGGCTGCCTATGGCTACACCTTC; CDR3: CASSAGQGAAYGYTF
D: TRBD2; J: TRBJ2-1; V: TRBV19; size: once; DNA: TGTGCCAGTACGGCGGCTAGCGGGGGCCGGGAGCAGTTCTTC; CDR3: CASTAASGGREQFF
D: TRBD1; J: TRBJ1-4; V: TRBV9; size: .; DNA: TGTGCCAGCAGCTCAGACAGGGGGCGGAATGAAAAACTGTTTTTT; CDR3: CASSSDRGRNEKLFF
D: TRBD2; J: TRBJ2-5; V: TRBV5-1; size: .; DNA: TGCGCCAGCAGCTTGGCACTAGCGGAAGAGACCCAGTACTTC; CDR3: CASSLALAEETQYF
D: .; J: TRBJ2-3; V: TRBV2; size: .; DNA: TGTGCCAGCATTTGGGGCCCAGATACGCAGTATTTT; CDR3: CASIWGPDTQYF
D: TRBD1; J: TRBJ2-2; V: TRBV14; size: .; DNA: TGTGCCAGCTTCTCACAGGGGGCGCATACCGGGGAGCTGTTTTTT; CDR3: CASFSQGAHTGELFF
D: .; J: TRBJ1-5; V: TRBV21-1; size: .; DNA: TGTGCCAGCAGCAAAGTCTTACGGGACAACAATCAGCCCCAGCATTTT; CDR3: CASSKVLRDNNQPQHF
D: TRBD1; J: TRBJ2-5; V: TRBV7-8; size: .; DNA: TGTGCCAGCAGCTCCTCGGGGACAGGGGGCTTCAGGAAGACCCAGTACTTC; CDR3: CASSSSGTGGFRKTQYF
D: .; J: TRBJ2-2; V: TRBV19; size: .; DNA: TGTGCCAGTAGTATGGAGGCCAGGGCGAACACCGGGGAGCTGTTTTTT; CDR3: CASSMEARANTGELFF
D: .; J: TRBJ2-3; V: TRBV7-9; size: .; DNA: TGTGCCAGCAGCTTAAGCTTAAGGGGAGATACGCAGTATTTT; CDR3: CASSLSLRGDTQYF
D: .; J: TRBJ1-4; V: TRBV2; size: .; DNA: TGTGCCAGCAGTGGCCCCTCCGGCGGGAAACTGTTTTTT; CDR3: CASSGPSGGKLFF
D: .; J: TRBJ2-1; V: TRBV30; size: few; DNA: TGTGCCTGGAGTGTAGATACAGCACGGGAGCAGTTCTTC; CDR3: CAWSVDTAREQFF
D: TRBD1; J: TRBJ1-2; V: TRBV5-1; size: few; DNA: TGCGCCAGCAGCTCATCCGGGACAGGGGGTTTTGGCTACACCTTC; CDR3: CASSSSGTGGFGYTF
D: .; J: TRBJ2-2; V: TRBV5-1; size: .; DNA: TGCGCCAGCAGCTCTGACAGGTTGGGCGGGGAGCTGTTTTTT; CDR3: CASSSDRLGGELFF
D: .; J: TRBJ1-4; V: TRBV28; size: few; DNA: TGTGCCAGCAGTTTATGGGGGGGTACTAATGAAAAACTGTTTTTT; CDR3: CASSLWGGTNEKLFF
D: .; J: TRBJ2-5; V: TRBV30; size: .; DNA: TGTGCCTGGAGTGTCCCGGGACACAACCAAGAGACCCAGTACTTC; CDR3: CAWSVPGHNQETQYF